This TCR beta chain was recorded in a study of early T cells in non-severe SARS-CoV-2 infection. The overall study: Alpha and beta chains were unpaired, from unsorted whole-blood bulk RNA. Findings and caveats of the study: Sequences matched to VDJdb favored anti-spike CD8 responses, while private and CD4 specificities were missed.

The protocol attached unique molecular identifiers to individual cDNA molecules. TCRdb fed the 5' RACE reads into MiXCR, producing one record per CDR3 protein. The sample has fewer than 40,000 distinct CDR3 sequences, approximately 7% seen once. Germline assignment: CDR1 MNHEY and CDR2 SVGAGI. Trimming stripped 5 bases from V and 2 bases from J, with 12 bases between. This CDR3 has 14 amino acids. This clonotype was detected ten times or more. The target antigen is unknown. This receptor was identified in an adult who was a healthcare worker with PCR-confirmed SARS-CoV-2 infection or an uninfected control (not recorded which). Sequencing input: whole blood. The gene calls are TRBV6-5 and TRBJ2-5; D call uncertain. DNA for the CDR3: TGTGCCAGCAGTCACCCGGAGAGGCAAGAGACCCAGTACTTC. Its protein product is CASSHPERQETQYF.